These T cell receptor beta chains were read from a single sample in a study of blood T cell repertoires in COVID-19. The assay was immunoSEQ multiplex PCR, and TCRdb's table has in-frame clones only and misses some. The sample holds 150,000 or so clones, 88% seen once. The sequenced material came from peripheral blood. The receptors stem from a man in his 60s with acute or convalescent COVID-19. The CDR3 runs from the conserved cysteine through the conserved F or W. The D gene is left open where the match is weak. Clone size is not always given. Where it is, it says once, few, many or a class for expanded clones.

D gene,V gene,J gene,clone size,CDR3 DNA,CDR3 protein
-,TRBV30,TRBJ2-3,-,TGTGCCTGGAGTTACCGGTCACGTAGCACAGATACGCAGTATTTT,CAWSYRSRSTDTQYF
-,TRBV20-1,TRBJ1-5,-,TGCAGTGCTAGTTCAGGGATAGGTCAGCCCCAGCATTTT,CSASSGIGQPQHF
TRBD2,TRBV9,TRBJ2-2,-,TGTGCCAGCAGCCCCGCGGGGGGGATTTTGGGAACCGGGGAGCTGTTTTTT,CASSPAGGILGTGELFF
TRBD1,TRBV19,TRBJ1-6,-,TGTGCCAGTAGTATGGGACAGGGCTGGAATAATTCACCCCTCCACTTT,CASSMGQGWNNSPLHF
-,TRBV28,TRBJ1-5,once,TGTGCCAGCAGTTCCCGGGGGCCCCAGCATTTT,CASSSRGPQHF
TRBD1,TRBV10-1,TRBJ1-6,once,TGCGCCAGCAGCTGGGACAGGGACTCACCCCTCCACTTT,CASSWDRDSPLHF
-,TRBV6-5,TRBJ2-4,-,TGTGCCAGCAGTTCCTTACGGACAGCAGCCAAAAACATTCAGTACTTC,CASSSLRTAAKNIQYF
-,TRBV9,TRBJ2-3,-,TGTGCCAGCAGCCCGACAGGGACTCCAGATACGCAGTATTTT,CASSPTGTPDTQYF
TRBD1,TRBV11-3,TRBJ2-7,-,TGTGCCAGCAGCGACTCACAGGGGACGTACGAGCAGTACTTC,CASSDSQGTYEQYF
TRBD2,TRBV7-3,TRBJ2-1,-,TGTGCCAGCAGCTTAATGGGCGGGGGAATCAATGAGCAGTTCTTC,CASSLMGGGINEQFF